What follows are 6 T cell receptor beta chains derived from one specimen sequenced in a study of regulatory T cells in long-lasting Graves disease. Extracted RNA from PBMCs served as the source of the TCR library. TCRdb fed the reads into MiXCR, producing one record per CDR3 protein. Of over 1,500 distinct CDR3 sequences listed, 45% to 65% are singletons. Sequencing was performed on peripheral blood mononuclear cells (PBMCs), taken with antithyroid drug treatment, in newly diagnosed or persistent Graves disease (not recorded which). The receptors come from a human donor with Graves disease.

The chain uses TRBV4-2 and TRBJ2-4, with 10 nucleotides matching TRBD2. The V gene end was trimmed by 4 bases and the J gene end by 5 bases; junction bases not matched to a gene: 5. The CDR3 has 15 residues. CDR1 and CDR2 from the germline V gene are LGHNA and YNFKEQ. The CDR3 bases are TGTGCCAGCAGCCTAGCGGGGGGCAGGGAAAACATTCAGTACTTC. It translates to CASSLAGGRENIQYF.

The chain links TRBV20-1 to TRBJ2-7, with D unclear. V dropped 3 bases and J dropped 2 bases, with 14 bases sitting between them. Germline assignment: CDR1 DFQATT and CDR2 SNEGSKA (reference sequence). The CDR3 is 14 residues long. In DNA form, the CDR3 reads TGCAGTGCTAGGAGGTCCCGGAGTGCCTACGAGCAGTACTTC. Residues: CSARRSRSAYEQYF.

The J gene is TRBJ2-2, the V gene TRBV3-1; D possibly corresponds to TRBD1 (6 bases). CDR3 length: 15 residues. The V end was cut by 4 bases, the J end by 3 bases, with 12 bases between. Germline V gives CDR1 LGHDT, CDR2 YNNKEL (reference sequence). In DNA, the CDR3 is TGTGCCAGCAGCCTCCGGGACAAGTACACCGGGGAGCTGTTTTTT. Protein: CASSLRDKYTGELFF.

V usage is TRBV11-2 and J usage is TRBJ2-3, with 7 nucleotides matching TRBD1. CDR3 length equals 16 residues. CDR1 and CDR2 (germline): SGHAT, FQNNGV. V lost 5 bases to trimming and J lost 2 bases; unmatched junction nucleotides: 10. For the CDR3, the DNA is TGTGCCAGCAGCCGCCCTAGACAGGGTAACACAGATACGCAGTATTTT. Protein product: CASSRPRQGNTDTQYF. Full variable domain (missing parts from reference TRBV11-2 and TRBJ2-3): EAGVAQSPRYKIIEKRQSVAFWCNPISGHATLYWYQQILGQGPKLLIQFQNNGVVDDSQLPKDRFSAERLKGVDSTLKIQPAKLEDSAVYLCASSRPRQGNTDTQYFGPGTRLTVL.

V usage is TRBV20-1 and J usage is TRBJ1-2, with 8 bases fitting TRBD1. The CDR3 consists of 14 residues. Losses at the gene ends were 4 bases for V and 4 bases for J; bases not matched to a gene: 8. The germline gives CDR1 DFQATT, CDR2 SNEGSKA (reference sequence). The CDR3 DNA follows: TGCAGTGCTATACCCGGGACAGGATCCTATGGCTACACCTTC. Residues: CSAIPGTGSYGYTF.

This clonotype is termed large. This chain connects TRBV5-1 to TRBJ2-7; the match to TRBD2 covers 8 bases. V was pared by 4 bases and J by 1 base, with 4 bases of the junction left unmatched. CDR3 length equals 14 residues. Germline CDR1 is SGHRS and CDR2 is YFSETQ. In nucleotides, the CDR3 is TGCGCCAGCAGCACCGGGGGGGCATCCTACGAGCAGTACTTC. Protein product: CASSTGGASYEQYF.